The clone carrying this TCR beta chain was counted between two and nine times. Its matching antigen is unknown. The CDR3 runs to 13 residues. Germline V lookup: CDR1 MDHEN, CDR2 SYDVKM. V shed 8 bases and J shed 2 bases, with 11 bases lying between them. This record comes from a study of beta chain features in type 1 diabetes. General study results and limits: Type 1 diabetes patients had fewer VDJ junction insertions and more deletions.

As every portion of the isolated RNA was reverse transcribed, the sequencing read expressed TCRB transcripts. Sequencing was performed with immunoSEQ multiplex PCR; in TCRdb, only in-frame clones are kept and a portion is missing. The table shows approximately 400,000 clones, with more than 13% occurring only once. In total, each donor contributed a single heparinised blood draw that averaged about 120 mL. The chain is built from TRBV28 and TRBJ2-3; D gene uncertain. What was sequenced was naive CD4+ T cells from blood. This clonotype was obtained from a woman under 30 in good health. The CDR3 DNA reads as TGTGCCAGCGATGCGGAGCCCACAGATACGCAGTATTTT. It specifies CASDAEPTDTQYF.